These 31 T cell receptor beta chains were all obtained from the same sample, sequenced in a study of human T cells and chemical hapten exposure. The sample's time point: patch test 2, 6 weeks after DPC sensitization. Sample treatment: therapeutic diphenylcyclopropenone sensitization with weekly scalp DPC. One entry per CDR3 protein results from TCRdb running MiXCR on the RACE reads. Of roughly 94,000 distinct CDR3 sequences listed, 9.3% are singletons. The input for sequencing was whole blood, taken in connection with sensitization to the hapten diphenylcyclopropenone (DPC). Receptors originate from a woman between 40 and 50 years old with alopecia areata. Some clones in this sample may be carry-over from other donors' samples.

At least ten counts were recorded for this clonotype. The CDR3 coding sequence is TGTGCCATCAGAGCCCTGGGGACAGGGGCCCACGAGCAGTACTTC. Protein product: CAIRALGTGAHEQYF. This chain connects TRBV10-3 to TRBJ2-7, with 10 bases that match TRBD1. V was pared by 6 bases and J by 5 bases, with 10 bases of the junction left unmatched. CDR1 ENHRY and CDR2 SYGVKD come from the germline V gene. The CDR3 runs to 15 residues.

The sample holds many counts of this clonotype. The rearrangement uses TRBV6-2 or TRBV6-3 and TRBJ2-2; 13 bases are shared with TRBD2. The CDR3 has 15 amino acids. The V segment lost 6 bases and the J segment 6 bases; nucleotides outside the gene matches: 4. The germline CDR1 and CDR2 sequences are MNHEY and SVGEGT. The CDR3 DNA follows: TGTGCCAGCAGGAGACTAGCGGGAGGCTCCGGGGAGCTGTTTTTT. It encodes CASRRLAGGSGELFF.

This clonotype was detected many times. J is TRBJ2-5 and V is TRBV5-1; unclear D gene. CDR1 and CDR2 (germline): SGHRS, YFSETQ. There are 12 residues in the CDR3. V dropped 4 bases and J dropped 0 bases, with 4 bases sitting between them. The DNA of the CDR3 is TGCGCCAGCAGCACCAACCAAGAGACCCAGTACTTC. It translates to CASSTNQETQYF.

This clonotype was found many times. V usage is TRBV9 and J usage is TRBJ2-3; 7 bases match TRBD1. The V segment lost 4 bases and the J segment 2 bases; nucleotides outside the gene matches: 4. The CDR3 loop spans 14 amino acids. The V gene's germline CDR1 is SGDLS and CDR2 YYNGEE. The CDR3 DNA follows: TGTGCCAGCAGCCACGGGACAGTCACAGATACGCAGTATTTT. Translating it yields CASSHGTVTDTQYF.

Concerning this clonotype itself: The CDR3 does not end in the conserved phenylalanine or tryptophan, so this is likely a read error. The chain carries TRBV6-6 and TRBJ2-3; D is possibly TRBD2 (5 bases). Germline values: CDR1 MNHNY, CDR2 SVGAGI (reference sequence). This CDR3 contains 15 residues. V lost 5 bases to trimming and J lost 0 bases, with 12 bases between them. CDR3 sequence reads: CASSLAYPSTDTQYL. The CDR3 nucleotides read TGTGCCAGCAGTCTAGCCTATCCTAGCACAGATACGCAGTATTTA.

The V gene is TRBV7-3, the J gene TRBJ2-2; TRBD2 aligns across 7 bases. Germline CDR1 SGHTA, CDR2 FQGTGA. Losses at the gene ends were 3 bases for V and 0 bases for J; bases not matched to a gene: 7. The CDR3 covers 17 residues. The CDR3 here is CASSFLSSGPNTGELFF. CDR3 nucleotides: TGTGCCAGCAGCTTTCTTTCTAGCGGACCGAACACCGGGGAGCTGTTTTTT.

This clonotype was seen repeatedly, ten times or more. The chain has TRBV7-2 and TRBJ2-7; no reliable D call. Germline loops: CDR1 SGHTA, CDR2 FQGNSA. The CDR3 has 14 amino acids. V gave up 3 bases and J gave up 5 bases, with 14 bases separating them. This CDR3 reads CASSFDRVKDEQYF. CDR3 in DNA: TGTGCCAGCAGCTTTGATAGAGTAAAAGACGAGCAGTACTTC.

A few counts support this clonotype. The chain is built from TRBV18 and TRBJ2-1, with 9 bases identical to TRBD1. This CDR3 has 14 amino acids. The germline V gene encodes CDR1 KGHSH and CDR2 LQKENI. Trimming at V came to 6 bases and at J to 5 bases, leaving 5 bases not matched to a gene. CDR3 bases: TGTGCCAGCTCGGCCCGGGACAGGGACAATGAGCAGTTCTTC. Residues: CASSARDRDNEQFF.

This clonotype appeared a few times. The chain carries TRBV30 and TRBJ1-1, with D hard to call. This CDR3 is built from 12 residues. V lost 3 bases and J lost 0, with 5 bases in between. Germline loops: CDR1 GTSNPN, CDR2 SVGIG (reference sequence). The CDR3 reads CAWSHLNTEAFF. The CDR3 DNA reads TGTGCCTGGAGCCACTTGAACACTGAAGCTTTCTTT. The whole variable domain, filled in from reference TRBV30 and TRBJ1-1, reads SQTIHQWPATLVQPVGSPLSLECTVEGTSNPNLYWYRQAAGRGLQLLFYSVGIGQISSEVPQNLSASRPQDRQFILSSKKLLLSDSGFYLCAWSHLNTEAFFGQGTRLTVV.

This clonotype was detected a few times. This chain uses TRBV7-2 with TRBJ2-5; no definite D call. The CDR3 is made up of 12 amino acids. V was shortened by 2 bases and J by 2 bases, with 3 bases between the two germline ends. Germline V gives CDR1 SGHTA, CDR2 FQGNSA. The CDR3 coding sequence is TGTGCCAGCAGCTTATTTCAAGAGACCCAGTACTTC. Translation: CASSLFQETQYF.

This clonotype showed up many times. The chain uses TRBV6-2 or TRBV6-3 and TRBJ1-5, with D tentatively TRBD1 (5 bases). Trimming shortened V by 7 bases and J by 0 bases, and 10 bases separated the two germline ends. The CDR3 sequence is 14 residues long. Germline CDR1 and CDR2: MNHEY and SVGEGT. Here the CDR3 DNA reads TGTGCCAGCAACACAGGACTTAGCAATCAGCCCCAGCATTTT. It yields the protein CASNTGLSNQPQHF.

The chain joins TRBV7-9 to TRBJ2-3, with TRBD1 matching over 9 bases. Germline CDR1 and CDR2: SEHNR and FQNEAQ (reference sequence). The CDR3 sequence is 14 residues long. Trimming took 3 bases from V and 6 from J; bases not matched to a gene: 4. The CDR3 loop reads CASSLGQGGDTQYF. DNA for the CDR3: TGTGCCAGCAGCTTGGGACAGGGAGGGGATACGCAGTATTTT.

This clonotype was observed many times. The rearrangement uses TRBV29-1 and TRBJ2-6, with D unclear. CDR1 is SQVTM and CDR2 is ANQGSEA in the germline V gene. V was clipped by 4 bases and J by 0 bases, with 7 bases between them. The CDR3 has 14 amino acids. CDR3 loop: CSVAVASGANVLTF. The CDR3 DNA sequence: TGCAGCGTTGCGGTAGCCTCTGGGGCCAACGTCCTGACTTTC. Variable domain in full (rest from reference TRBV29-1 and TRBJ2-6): SAVISQKPSRDICQRGTSLTIQCQVDSQVTMMFWYRQQPGQSLTLIATANQGSEATYESGFVIDKFPISRPNLTFSTLTVSNMSPEDSSIYLCSVAVASGANVLTFGAGSRLTVL.

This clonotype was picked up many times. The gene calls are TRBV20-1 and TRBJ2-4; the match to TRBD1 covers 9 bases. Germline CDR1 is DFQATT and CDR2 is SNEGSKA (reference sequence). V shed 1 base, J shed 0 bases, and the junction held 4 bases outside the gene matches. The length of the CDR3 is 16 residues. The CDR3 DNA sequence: TGCAGTGCTAGAGTACGGACAGGGGAAGCCAAAAACATTCAGTACTTC. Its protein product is CSARVRTGEAKNIQYF.

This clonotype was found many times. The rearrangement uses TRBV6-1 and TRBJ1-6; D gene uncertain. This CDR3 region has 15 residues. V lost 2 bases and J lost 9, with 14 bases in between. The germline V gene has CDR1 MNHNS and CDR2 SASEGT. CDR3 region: CASSEIDTRSSPLHF. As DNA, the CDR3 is TGTGCCAGCAGTGAAATAGATACGCGGAGTTCACCCCTCCACTTT.

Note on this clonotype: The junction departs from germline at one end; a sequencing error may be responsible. CDR3 residues: CASGLWAHQETQYF. DNA for the CDR3: TGTGCCAGCGGTTTATGGGCACATCAAGAGACCCAGTACTTC. The V gene is TRBV28, the J gene TRBJ2-5; D remains ambiguous. Germline loops: CDR1 MDHEN, CDR2 SYDVKM. This CDR3 comprises 14 residues.

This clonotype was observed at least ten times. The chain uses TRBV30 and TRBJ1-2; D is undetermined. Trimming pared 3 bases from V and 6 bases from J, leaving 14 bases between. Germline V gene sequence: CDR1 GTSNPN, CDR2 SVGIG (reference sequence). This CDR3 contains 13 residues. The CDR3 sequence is CAWRRERVDGYTF. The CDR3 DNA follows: TGTGCCTGGAGGCGGGAGCGGGTGGATGGCTACACCTTC.

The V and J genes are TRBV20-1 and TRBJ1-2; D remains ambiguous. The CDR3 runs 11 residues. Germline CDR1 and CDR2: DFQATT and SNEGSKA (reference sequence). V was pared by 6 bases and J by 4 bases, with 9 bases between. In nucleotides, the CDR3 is TGCAGTGCGCGGCTAACCTATGGCTACACCTTC. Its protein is CSARLTYGYTF.

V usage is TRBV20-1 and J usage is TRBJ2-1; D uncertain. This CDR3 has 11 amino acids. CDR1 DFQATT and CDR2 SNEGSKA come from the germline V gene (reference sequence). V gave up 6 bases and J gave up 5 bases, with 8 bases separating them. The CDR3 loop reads CSASEDNEQFF. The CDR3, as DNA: TGCAGTGCCTCCGAAGACAATGAGCAGTTCTTC.

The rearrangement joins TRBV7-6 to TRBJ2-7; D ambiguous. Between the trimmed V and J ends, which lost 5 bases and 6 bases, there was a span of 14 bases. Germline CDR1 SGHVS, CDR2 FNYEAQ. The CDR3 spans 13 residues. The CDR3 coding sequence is TGTGCCAGCAGCCCTCTACCGGCTGGCGAGCAGTACTTC. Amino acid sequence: CASSPLPAGEQYF.

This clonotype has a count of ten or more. This chain's CDR3 is CASTRLAGFSGANVLTF. The DNA for the CDR3 is TGCGCCAGCACGCGGCTAGCGGGTTTCTCTGGGGCCAACGTCCTGACTTTC. The rearrangement joins TRBV4-1 to TRBJ2-6; the match to TRBD2 covers 8 bases. Losses at the gene ends were 7 bases for V and 0 bases for J; bases not matched to a gene: 8. Germline V gene lookup returns CDR1 MGHRA and CDR2 YSYEKL. This CDR3 is 17 amino acids long.

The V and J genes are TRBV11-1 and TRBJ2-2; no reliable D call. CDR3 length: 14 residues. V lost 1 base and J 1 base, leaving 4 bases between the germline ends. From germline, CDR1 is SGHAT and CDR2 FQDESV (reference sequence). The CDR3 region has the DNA TGTGCCAGCAGCTTAGTTCGGAACACCGGGGAGCTGTTTTTT. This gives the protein CASSLVRNTGELFF.

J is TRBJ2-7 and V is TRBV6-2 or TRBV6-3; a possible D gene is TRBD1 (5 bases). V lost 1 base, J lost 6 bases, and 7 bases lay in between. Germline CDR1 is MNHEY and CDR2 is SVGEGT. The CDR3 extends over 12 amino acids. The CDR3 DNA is TGTGCCAGCAGTTACTTTGGGGCCGAGCAGTACTTC. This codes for CASSYFGAEQYF.

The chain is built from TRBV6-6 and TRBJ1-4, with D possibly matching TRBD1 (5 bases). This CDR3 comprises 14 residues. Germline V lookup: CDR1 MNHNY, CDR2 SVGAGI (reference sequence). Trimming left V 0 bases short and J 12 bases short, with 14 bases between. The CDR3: CASSYSTGGGELFF. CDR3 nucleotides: TGTGCCAGCAGTTACTCGACGGGTGGAGGGGAACTGTTTTTT.

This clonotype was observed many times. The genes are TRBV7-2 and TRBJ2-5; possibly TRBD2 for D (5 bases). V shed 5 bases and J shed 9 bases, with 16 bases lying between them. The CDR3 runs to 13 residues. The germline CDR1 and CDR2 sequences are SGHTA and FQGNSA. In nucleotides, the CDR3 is TGTGCCAGCAGCAAGGAGAGGGCGAGTCCCCAGTACTTC. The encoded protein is CASSKERASPQYF.

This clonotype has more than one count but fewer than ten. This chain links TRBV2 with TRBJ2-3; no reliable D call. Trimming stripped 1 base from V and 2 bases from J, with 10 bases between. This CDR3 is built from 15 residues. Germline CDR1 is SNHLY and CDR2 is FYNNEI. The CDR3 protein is CASSEGALATDTQYF. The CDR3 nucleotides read TGTGCCAGCAGTGAAGGGGCTCTCGCCACAGATACGCAGTATTTT.

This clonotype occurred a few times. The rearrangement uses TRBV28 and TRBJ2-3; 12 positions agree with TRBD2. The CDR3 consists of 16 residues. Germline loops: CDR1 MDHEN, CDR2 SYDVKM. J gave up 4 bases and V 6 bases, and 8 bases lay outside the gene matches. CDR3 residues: CASRSSGRAPPDTQYF. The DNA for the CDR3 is TGTGCCAGCAGATCTAGCGGGAGGGCCCCCCCAGATACGCAGTATTTT. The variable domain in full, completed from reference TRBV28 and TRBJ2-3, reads DVKVTQSSRYLVKRTGEKVFLECVQDMDHENMFWYRQDPGLGLRLIYFSYDVKMKEKGDIPEGYSVSREKKERFSLILESASTNQTSMYLCASRSSGRAPPDTQYFGPGTRLTVL.

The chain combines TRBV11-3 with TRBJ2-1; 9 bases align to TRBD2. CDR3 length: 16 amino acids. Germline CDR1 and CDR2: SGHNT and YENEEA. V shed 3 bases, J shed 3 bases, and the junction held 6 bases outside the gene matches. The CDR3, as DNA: TGTGCCAGCAGCTTTATGTCTAGCGGGGACTACAATGAGCAGTTCTTC. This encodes CASSFMSSGDYNEQFF.

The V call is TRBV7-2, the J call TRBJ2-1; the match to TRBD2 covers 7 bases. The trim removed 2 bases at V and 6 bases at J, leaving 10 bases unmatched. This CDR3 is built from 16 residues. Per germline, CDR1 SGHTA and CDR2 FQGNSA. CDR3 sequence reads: CASSLRRLARRNEQFF. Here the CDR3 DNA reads TGTGCCAGCAGCTTACGCCGACTAGCCCGTCGCAATGAGCAGTTCTTC.

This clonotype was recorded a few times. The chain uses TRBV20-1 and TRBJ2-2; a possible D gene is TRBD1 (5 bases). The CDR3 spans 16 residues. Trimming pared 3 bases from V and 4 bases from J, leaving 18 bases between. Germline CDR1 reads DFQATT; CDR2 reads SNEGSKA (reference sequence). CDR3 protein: CSASRPQGRGTGELFF. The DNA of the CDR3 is TGCAGTGCTAGCAGACCCCAGGGAAGAGGCACCGGGGAGCTGTTTTTT.

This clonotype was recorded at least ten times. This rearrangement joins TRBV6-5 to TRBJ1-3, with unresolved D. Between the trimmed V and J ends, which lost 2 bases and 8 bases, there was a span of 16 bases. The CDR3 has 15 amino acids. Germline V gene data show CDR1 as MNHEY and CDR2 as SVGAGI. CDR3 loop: CASSYQDPNRDTIYF. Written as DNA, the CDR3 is TGTGCCAGCAGTTACCAGGACCCCAACCGGGACACCATATATTTT.